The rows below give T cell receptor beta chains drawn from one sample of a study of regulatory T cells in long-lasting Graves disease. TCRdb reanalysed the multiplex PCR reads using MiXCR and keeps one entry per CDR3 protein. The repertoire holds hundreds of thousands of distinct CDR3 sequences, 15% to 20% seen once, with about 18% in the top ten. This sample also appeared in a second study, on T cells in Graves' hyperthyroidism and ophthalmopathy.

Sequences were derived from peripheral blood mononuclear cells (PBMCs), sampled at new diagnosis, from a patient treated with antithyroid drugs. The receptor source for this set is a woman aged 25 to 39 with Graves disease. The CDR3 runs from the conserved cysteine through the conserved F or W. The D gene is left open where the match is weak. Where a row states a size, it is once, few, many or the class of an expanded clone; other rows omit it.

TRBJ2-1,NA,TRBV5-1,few,CASSLGGGPGYNEQFF,TGCGCCAGCAGCTTGGGGGGCGGGCCAGGATACAATGAGCAGTTCTTC
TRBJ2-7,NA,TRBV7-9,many,CASSYGGSYEQYF,TGTGCCAGCAGTTACGGTGGCTCCTACGAGCAGTACTTC
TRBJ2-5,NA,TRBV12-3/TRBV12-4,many,CASRYREQETQYF,TGTGCCAGCAGGTACAGAGAACAAGAGACCCAGTACTTC
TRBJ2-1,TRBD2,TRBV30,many,CAWTGYLAGGPGSAEQFF,TGTGCCTGGACCGGATACTTAGCGGGAGGGCCTGGAAGCGCTGAGCAGTTCTTC
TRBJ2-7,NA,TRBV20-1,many,CSARDRKGAHEQYF,TGCAGTGCTAGAGATCGGAAGGGAGCCCACGAGCAGTACTTC
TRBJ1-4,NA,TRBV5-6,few,CASSSLGDGEKLFF,TGTGCCAGCAGCTCGCTAGGGGATGGTGAAAAACTGTTTTTT
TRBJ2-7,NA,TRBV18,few,CASSPRINSYEQYF,TGTGCCAGCTCACCGCGCATAAACTCCTACGAGCAGTACTTC
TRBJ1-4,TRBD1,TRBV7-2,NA,CASSLDGRGTNEKLFF,TGTGCCAGCAGCTTAGATGGCAGGGGGACTAATGAAAAACTGTTTTTT
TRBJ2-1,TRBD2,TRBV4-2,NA,CASSQSTGGGDNEQFF,TGTGCCAGCAGCCAAAGTACGGGGGGAGGGGACAATGAGCAGTTCTTC
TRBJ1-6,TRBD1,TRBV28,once,CASGNFAGQGNSPLHF,TGTGCCAGCGGTAATTTCGCGGGACAGGGGAATTCACCCCTCCACTTT
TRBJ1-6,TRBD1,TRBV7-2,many,CAGSGTGGAYNSPLHF,TGTGCCGGTTCCGGGACAGGGGGCGCCTATAATTCACCCCTCCACTTT